A single sample gave rise to the 8 T cell receptor beta chains below, sequenced in a study of blood T cell repertoires in COVID-19. Profiling relied on immunoSEQ multiplex PCR, and the TCRdb table lists in-frame clones only, not all of them. Among some 300,000 clones, around 91% were seen once, and the ten largest hold around a tenth. The sample taken for sequencing was PBMCs or T cells enriched from blood (not recorded which). The receptors shown here come from a woman in her 40s who had recovered from COVID-19.

The chain is built from TRBV10-3 and TRBJ2-2; possible D gene TRBD2, 5 bases. V gave up 4 bases and J gave up 3 bases, with 12 bases separating them. Germline loops: CDR1 ENHRY, CDR2 SYGVKD. This CDR3 region has 15 residues. CDR3 sequence: CAISVSDLDTGELFF. CDR3 DNA: TGTGCCATCAGTGTATCGGACTTGGACACCGGGGAGCTGTTTTTT.

CDR3 sequence reads: CSVVSGNEKLFF. In DNA, the CDR3 is TGCAGCGTTGTGAGTGGTAATGAAAAACTGTTTTTT. The chain employs TRBV29-1 and TRBJ1-4; D gene ambiguous. V was trimmed by 4 bases and J by 4 bases, leaving 7 bases between them. Per the germline V gene, CDR1 is SQVTM and CDR2 is ANQGSEA. The CDR3 is 12 amino acids.

Regarding this clone: One end of the junction varies from germline; a read error may be responsible. The rearrangement uses TRBV7-7 and TRBJ2-2, with TRBD1 matching over 9 bases. There are 16 residues in the CDR3. Germline CDR1 reads SSHAT; CDR2 reads FNYEAQ (reference sequence). The CDR3 reads CASSPTTGGNTGELFF. In DNA, the CDR3 is TGTGCTAGCAGCCCCACCACAGGGGGCAACACCGGGGAGCTGTTTTTT.

The J gene is TRBJ2-7, the V gene TRBV6-2 or TRBV6-3; TRBD1 matches 8 bases. Germline V CDR1 and CDR2: MNHEY, SVGEGT. V shed 5 bases and J 4 bases; nucleotides not matched to a gene: 10. The CDR3 totals 15 residues. The DNA of the CDR3 is TGTGCCAGCAGTCTCTTAGGACAGGGTCCATACGAGCAGTACTTC. Protein sequence: CASSLLGQGPYEQYF.

The chain links TRBV18 to TRBJ2-3, with 7 bases aligning to TRBD2. CDR1 is KGHSH and CDR2 is LQKENI in the germline V gene. CDR3 length equals 15 residues. Trimming cost V 3 bases and J 3 bases; bases outside gene matches: 6. The CDR3 nucleotides are TGTGCCAGCTCACCGGAAGCGGGAATAACAGATACGCAGTATTTT. Protein product: CASSPEAGITDTQYF.

J is TRBJ2-1 and V is TRBV5-1; D may be TRBD1 (6 bases). CDR1 SGHRS and CDR2 YFSETQ come from the germline V gene. This CDR3 is 15 amino acids long. The V and J ends lost 0 bases and 3 bases respectively, with 10 bases between them. CDR3: CASSLAGQYYNEQFF. CDR3 DNA sequence: TGCGCCAGCAGCTTGGCGGGACAATACTACAATGAGCAGTTCTTC.

This chain joins TRBV10-3 and TRBJ2-5; tentatively, D is TRBD2 (6 bases). The CDR3 consists of 12 residues. Trimming removed 6 bases at V and 3 bases at J, with 8 bases between. The germline gives CDR1 ENHRY, CDR2 SYGVKD. The CDR3 region is CAIRGLEETQYF. In nucleotides, the CDR3 is TGTGCCATCAGGGGACTCGAAGAGACCCAGTACTTC.

This rearrangement joins TRBV30 to TRBJ2-7; TRBD1 aligns across 7 bases. The J segment lost 10 bases and the V segment lost 4 bases, leaving 7 bases of the junction unmatched. The germline V gene has CDR1 GTSNPN and CDR2 SVGIG (reference sequence). CDR3 length: 11 amino acids. The CDR3 region has the DNA TGTGCCTGGACCCAGACAGGGCCCCAGTACTTC. Translating gives CAWTQTGPQYF.